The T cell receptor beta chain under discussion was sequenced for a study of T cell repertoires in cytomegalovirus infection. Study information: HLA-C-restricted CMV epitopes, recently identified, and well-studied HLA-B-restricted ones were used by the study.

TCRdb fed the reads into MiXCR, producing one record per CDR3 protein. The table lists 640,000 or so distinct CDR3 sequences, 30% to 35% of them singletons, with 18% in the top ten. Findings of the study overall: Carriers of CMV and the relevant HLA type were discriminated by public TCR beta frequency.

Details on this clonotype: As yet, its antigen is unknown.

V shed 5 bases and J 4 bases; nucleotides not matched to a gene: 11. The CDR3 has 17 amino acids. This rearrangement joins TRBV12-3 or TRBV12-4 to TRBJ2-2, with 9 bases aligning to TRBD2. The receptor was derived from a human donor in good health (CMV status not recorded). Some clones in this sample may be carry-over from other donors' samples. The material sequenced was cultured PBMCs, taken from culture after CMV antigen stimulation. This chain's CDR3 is CASSLERGAWGTGELFF. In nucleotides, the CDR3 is TGTGCCAGCAGTCTAGAGCGGGGGGCGTGGGGCACCGGGGAGCTGTTTTTT.